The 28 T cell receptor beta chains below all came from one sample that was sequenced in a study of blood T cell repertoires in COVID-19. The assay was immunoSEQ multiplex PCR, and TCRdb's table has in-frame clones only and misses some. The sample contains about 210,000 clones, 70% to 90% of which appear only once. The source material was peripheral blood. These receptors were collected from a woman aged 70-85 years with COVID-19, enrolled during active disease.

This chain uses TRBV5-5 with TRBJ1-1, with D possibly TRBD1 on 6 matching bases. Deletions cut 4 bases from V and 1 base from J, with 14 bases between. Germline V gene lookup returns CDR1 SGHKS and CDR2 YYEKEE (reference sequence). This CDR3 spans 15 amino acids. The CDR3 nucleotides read TGTGCCAGCAGCAACCCTCCGACAGGGAACACTGAAGCTTTCTTT. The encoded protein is CASSNPPTGNTEAFF.

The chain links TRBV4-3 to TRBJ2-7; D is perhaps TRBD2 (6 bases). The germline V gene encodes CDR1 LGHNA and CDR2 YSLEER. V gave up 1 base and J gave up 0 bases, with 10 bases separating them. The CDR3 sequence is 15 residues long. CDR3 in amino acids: CASSQVGGPSYEQYF. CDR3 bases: TGCGCCAGCAGCCAAGTCGGGGGACCCTCCTACGAGCAGTACTTC.

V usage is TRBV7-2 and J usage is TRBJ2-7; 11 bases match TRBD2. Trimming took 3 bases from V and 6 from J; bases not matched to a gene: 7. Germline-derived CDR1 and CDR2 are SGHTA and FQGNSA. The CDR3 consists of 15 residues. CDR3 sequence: CASSFYSGRGGEQYF. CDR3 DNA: TGTGCCAGCAGCTTCTATAGCGGGAGGGGGGGCGAGCAGTACTTC. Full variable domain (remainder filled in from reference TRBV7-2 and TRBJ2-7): GAGVSQSPSNKVTEKGKDVELRCDPISGHTALYWYRQSLGQGLEFLIYFQGNSAPDKSGLPSDRFSAERTGGSVSTLTIQRTQQEDSAVYLCASSFYSGRGGEQYFGPGTRLTVT.

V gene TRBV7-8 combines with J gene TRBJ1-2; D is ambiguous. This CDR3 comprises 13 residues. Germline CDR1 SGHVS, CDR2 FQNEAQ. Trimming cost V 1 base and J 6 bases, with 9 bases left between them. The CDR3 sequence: CASSLVTEDGYTF. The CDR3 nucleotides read TGTGCCAGCAGCTTAGTTACAGAAGATGGCTACACCTTC.

In DNA form, the CDR3 reads TGCGCCAGCAGCCAAGAACTCCAGGGTCACTATGGCTACACCTTC. Encoded protein: CASSQELQGHYGYTF. The V and J genes are TRBV4-3 and TRBJ1-2, with D perhaps matching TRBD1 (5 bases). The germline V gene has CDR1 LGHNA and CDR2 YSLEER. The CDR3 totals 15 residues. V lost 0 bases and J 3 bases, leaving 11 bases between the germline ends.

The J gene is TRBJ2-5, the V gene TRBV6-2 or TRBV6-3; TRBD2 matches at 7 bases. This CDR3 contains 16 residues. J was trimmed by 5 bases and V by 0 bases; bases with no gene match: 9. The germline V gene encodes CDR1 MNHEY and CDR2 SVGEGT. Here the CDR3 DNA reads TGTGCCAGCAGTTACTCGACTAGCTCGGCGCGGGAGACCCAGTACTTC. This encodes CASSYSTSSARETQYF.

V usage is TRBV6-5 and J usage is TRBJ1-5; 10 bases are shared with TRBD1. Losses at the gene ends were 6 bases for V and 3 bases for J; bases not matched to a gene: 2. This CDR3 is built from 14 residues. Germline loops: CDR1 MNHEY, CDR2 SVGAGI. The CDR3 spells CASSDRGLNQPQHF. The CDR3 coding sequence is TGTGCCAGCAGCGACAGGGGGCTCAATCAGCCCCAGCATTTT.

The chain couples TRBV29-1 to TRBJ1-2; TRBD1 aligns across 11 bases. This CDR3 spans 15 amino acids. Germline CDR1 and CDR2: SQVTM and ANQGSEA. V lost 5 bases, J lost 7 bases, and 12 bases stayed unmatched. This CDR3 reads CSVSLRDRGTSGYTF. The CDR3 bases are TGCAGCGTTTCTTTACGGGACAGGGGGACTAGTGGCTACACCTTC.

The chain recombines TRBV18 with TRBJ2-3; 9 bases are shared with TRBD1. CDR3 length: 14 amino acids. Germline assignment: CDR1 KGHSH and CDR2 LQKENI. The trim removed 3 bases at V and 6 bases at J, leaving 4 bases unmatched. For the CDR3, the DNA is TGTGCCAGCTCACCGGGACAGGGTGGGGATACGCAGTATTTT. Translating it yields CASSPGQGGDTQYF.

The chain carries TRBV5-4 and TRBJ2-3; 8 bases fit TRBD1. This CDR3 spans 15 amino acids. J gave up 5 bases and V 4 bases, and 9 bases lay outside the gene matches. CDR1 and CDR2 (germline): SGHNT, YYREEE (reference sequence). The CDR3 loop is CASSQGDRSRDTQYF. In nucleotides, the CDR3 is TGTGCCAGCAGCCAAGGGGACAGGTCGAGAGATACGCAGTATTTT.

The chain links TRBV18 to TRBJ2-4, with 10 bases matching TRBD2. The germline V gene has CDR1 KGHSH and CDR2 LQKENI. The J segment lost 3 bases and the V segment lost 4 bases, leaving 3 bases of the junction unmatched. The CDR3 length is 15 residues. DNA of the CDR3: TGTGCCAGCTCACAAGGACTAGCGGACAAAAACATTCAGTACTTC. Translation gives CASSQGLADKNIQYF.

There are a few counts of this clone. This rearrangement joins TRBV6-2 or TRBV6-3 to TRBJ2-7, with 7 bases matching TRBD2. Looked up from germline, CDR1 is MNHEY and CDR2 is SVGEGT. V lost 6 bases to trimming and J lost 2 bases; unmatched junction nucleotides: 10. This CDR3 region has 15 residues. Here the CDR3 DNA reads TGTGCCAGCAGCACGATCCCCGGGACTACCTACGAGCAGTACTTC. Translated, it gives CASSTIPGTTYEQYF.

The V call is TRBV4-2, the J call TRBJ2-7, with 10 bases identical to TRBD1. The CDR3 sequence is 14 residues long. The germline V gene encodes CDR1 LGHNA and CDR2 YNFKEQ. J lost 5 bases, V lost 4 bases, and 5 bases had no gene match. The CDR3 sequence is CASSRETGGNEQYF. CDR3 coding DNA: TGTGCCAGCAGCCGAGAGACAGGGGGCAACGAGCAGTACTTC.

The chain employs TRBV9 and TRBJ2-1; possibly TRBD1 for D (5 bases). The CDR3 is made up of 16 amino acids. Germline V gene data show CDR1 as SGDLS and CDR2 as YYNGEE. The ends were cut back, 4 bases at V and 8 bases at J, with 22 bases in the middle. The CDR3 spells CASSQRIPTLGDEQFF. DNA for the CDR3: TGTGCCAGCAGCCAAAGGATTCCCACCCTAGGGGATGAGCAGTTCTTC.

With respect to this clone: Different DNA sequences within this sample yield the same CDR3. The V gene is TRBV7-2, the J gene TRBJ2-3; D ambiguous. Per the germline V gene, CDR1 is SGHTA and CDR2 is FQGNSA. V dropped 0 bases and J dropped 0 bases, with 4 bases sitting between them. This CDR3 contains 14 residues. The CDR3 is CASSLALSTDTQYF. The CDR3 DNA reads TGTGCCAGCAGCTTAGCCCTTAGCACAGATACGCAGTATTTT.

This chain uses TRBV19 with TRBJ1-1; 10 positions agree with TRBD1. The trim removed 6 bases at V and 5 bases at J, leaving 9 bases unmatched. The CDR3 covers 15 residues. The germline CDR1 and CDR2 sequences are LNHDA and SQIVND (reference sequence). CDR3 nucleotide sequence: TGTGCCAGTAGCGGAGACAGGGGGCGCCGGACTGAAGCTTTCTTT. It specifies CASSGDRGRRTEAFF.

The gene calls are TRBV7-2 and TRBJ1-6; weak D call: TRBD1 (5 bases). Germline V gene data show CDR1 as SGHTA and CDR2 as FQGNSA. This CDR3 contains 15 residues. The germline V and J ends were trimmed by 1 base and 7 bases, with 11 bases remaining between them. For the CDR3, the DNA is TGTGCCAGCAGCTTAGGTGGACAACAGAATTCACCCCTCCACTTT. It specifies CASSLGGQQNSPLHF.

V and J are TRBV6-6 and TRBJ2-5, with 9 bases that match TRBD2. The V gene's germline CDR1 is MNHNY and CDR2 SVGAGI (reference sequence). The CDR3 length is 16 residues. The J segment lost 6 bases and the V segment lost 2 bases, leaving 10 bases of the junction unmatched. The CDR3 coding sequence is TGTGCCAGCAGTTACCCAGTAGCGGGAGAGGGAAAGACCCAGTACTTC. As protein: CASSYPVAGEGKTQYF.

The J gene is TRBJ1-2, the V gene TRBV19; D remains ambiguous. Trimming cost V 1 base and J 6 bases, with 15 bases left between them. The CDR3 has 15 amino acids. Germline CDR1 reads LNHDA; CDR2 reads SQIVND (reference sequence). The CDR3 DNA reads TGTGCCAGTAGTATAGGTAACAGAATAAGGAATGGCTACACCTTC. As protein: CASSIGNRIRNGYTF.

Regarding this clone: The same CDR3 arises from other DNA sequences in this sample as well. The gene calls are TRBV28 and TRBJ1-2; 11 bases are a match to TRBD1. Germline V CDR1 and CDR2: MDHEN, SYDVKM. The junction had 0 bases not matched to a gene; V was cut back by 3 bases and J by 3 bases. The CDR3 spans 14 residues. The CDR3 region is CASSLGQGDYGYTF. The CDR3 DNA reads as TGTGCCAGCAGTTTGGGACAGGGGGACTATGGCTACACCTTC.

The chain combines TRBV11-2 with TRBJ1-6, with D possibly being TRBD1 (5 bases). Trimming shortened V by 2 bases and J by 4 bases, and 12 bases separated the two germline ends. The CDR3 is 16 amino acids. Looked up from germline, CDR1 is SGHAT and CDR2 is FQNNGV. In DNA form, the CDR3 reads TGTGCCAGCAGCTTAAACAGGCAGAGTTATAATTCACCCCTCCACTTT. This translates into CASSLNRQSYNSPLHF.

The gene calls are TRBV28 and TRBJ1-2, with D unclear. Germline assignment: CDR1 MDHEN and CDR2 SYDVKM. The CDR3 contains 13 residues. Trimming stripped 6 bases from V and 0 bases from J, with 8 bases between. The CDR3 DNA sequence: TGTGCCAGCAGACTCGGGACTAACTATGGCTACACCTTC. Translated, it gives CASRLGTNYGYTF.

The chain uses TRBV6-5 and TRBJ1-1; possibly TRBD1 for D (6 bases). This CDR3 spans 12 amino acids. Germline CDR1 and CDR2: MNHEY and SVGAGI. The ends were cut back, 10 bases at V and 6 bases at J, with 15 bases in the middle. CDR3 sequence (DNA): TGTGCCACCCACCGCAGGGGCGCTGAAGCTTTCTTT. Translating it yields CATHRRGAEAFF.

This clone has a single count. CDR3 DNA sequence: TGTGCCAGCAGCTTACGTCCAGGGGGCACAGAGACCCAGTACTTC. Its translation is CASSLRPGGTETQYF. The genes are TRBV7-2 and TRBJ2-5; TRBD1 matches at 8 bases. Trimming took 2 bases from V and 4 from J; bases not matched to a gene: 6. This CDR3 spans 15 amino acids. Germline V gives CDR1 SGHTA, CDR2 FQGNSA.

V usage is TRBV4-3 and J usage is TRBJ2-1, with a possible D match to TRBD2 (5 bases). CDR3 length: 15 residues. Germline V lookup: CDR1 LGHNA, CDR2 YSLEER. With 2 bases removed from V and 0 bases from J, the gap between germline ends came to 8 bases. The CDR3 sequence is CASSQSGSSYNEQFF. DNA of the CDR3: TGCGCCAGCAGCCAAAGCGGTAGCTCCTACAATGAGCAGTTCTTC.

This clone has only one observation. In DNA, the CDR3 is TGTGCCAGCAGTTACACAGGGGCCCGGACCTACGAGCAGTACTTC. Translation gives CASSYTGARTYEQYF. This sequence joins TRBV6-5 and TRBJ2-7; 7 positions match TRBD1. The V segment lost 2 bases and the J segment 2 bases; nucleotides outside the gene matches: 6. CDR1 and CDR2 (germline): MNHEY, SVGAGI. The CDR3 has 15 amino acids.

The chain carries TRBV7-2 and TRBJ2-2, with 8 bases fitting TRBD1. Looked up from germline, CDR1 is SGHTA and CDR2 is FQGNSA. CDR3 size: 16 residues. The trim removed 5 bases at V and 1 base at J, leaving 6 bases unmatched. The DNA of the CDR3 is TGTGCCAGCAGCCCATACAGGGGGGAGAACACCGGGGAGCTGTTTTTT. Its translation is CASSPYRGENTGELFF.

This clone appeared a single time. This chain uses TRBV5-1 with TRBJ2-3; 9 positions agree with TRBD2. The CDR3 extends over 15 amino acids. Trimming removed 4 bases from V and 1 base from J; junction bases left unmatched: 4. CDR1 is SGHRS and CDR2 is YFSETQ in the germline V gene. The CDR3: CASSPSSGGTDTQYF. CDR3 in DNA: TGCGCCAGCAGCCCCTCTAGCGGGGGCACAGATACGCAGTATTTT.